These 9 T cell receptor beta chains were all obtained from the same sample, sequenced in a study of blood T cell repertoires in COVID-19. The assay was immunoSEQ multiplex PCR, and TCRdb's table has in-frame clones only and misses some. This table has some 100,000 clones, 70% to 90% appearing once. The sample consisted of peripheral blood. Receptors were obtained from a human donor in a cohort sampled during active COVID-19.

This chain connects TRBV28 to TRBJ1-2; 9 nucleotides match TRBD1. Germline V gives CDR1 MDHEN, CDR2 SYDVKM. Trimming cost V 8 bases and J 6 bases; bases outside gene matches: 16. This CDR3 is built from 16 residues. The CDR3 sequence: CASYKGQGFPGHGYTF. The CDR3 DNA reads as TGTGCCAGCTATAAGGGACAGGGTTTCCCAGGTCATGGCTACACCTTC.

This chain links TRBV7-8 with TRBJ2-2; 7 bases line up with TRBD2. The CDR3 has 17 amino acids. Germline trimming cut 5 bases from V and 5 bases from J; bases unmatched to any gene: 14. Germline CDR1 SGHVS, CDR2 FQNEAQ. The chain's CDR3 is CASSPPTGGRKTGELFF. The CDR3 coding sequence is TGTGCCAGCAGCCCACCCACTGGCGGGAGAAAGACCGGGGAGCTGTTTTTT.

The CDR3 here is CASSSGQGEYEQYF. The CDR3 DNA reads TGTGCCAGCAGCTCGGGACAGGGGGAATACGAGCAGTACTTC. The chain joins TRBV11-3 to TRBJ2-7; 11 positions agree with TRBD1. This CDR3 comprises 14 residues. CDR1 SGHNT and CDR2 YENEEA come from the germline V gene. Losses at the gene ends were 4 bases for V and 4 bases for J; bases not matched to a gene: 3. The full variable domain, its missing parts supplied by reference TRBV11-3 and TRBJ2-7, is EAGVVQSPRYKIIEKKQPVAFWCNPISGHNTLYWYLQNLGQGPELLIRYENEEAVDDSQLPKDRFSAERLKGVDSTLKIQPAELGDSAVYLCASSSGQGEYEQYFGPGTRLTVT.

The chain links TRBV5-1 to TRBJ1-1, with 8 bases matching TRBD1. V trimming: 2 bases; J trimming: 6 bases; junction bases outside the gene matches: 3. Germline V gives CDR1 SGHRS, CDR2 YFSETQ. The CDR3 has 13 amino acids. The CDR3 DNA is TGCGCCAGCAGCTTACAGGGGGTGGCTGAAGCTTTCTTT. As protein: CASSLQGVAEAFF.

This sequence joins TRBV2 and TRBJ2-1; D is undetermined. V dropped 7 bases and J dropped 7 bases, with 8 bases sitting between them. There are 11 residues in the CDR3. CDR1 SNHLY and CDR2 FYNNEI come from the germline V gene. The CDR3 spells CASIYINEQFF. DNA for the CDR3: TGTGCCAGCATTTATATAAATGAGCAGTTCTTC.

The CDR3, as DNA: TGTGCCAGCAGCCACTCGACAGGGAATCCTGAAAAACTGTTTTTT. Its translation: CASSHSTGNPEKLFF. The V gene is TRBV3-1 (or the pseudogene TRBV3-2), the J gene TRBJ1-4, with 7 positions matching TRBD1. CDR1 and CDR2 (germline): LGHDT, YNNKEL (reference sequence). This CDR3 region has 15 residues. The trim removed 3 bases at V and 7 bases at J, leaving 8 bases unmatched.

CDR3 region: CASRTSPSQPQHF. The CDR3 nucleotides read TGTGCCAGCAGAACCAGTCCTAGCCAGCCCCAGCATTTT. The chain links TRBV12-3 or TRBV12-4 to TRBJ1-5; D ambiguous. The V end lost 6 bases, the J end lost 7 bases, and 13 bases lay between the germline ends. The CDR3 runs to 13 residues.

This chain uses TRBV4-1 with TRBJ1-2; weak D call: TRBD1 (6 bases). The CDR3 totals 13 residues. With 1 base removed from V and 5 bases from J, the gap between germline ends came to 8 bases. CDR1 and CDR2 (germline): MGHRA, YSYEKL. The CDR3 bases are TGCGCCAGCAGCCAAGGACAGGTATATGGCTACACCTTC. It codes for CASSQGQVYGYTF.

This clone was detected once. The chain combines TRBV7-9 with TRBJ2-7; 8 bases align to TRBD2. CDR1 is SEHNR and CDR2 is FQNEAQ in the germline V gene (reference sequence). The CDR3 totals 12 residues. With V trimmed by 6 bases and J by 7 bases, 5 bases remained unmatched. DNA of the CDR3: TGTGCCAGCAGTCCGGGGGGGCGTGAGCAGTACTTC. Its translation: CASSPGGREQYF.